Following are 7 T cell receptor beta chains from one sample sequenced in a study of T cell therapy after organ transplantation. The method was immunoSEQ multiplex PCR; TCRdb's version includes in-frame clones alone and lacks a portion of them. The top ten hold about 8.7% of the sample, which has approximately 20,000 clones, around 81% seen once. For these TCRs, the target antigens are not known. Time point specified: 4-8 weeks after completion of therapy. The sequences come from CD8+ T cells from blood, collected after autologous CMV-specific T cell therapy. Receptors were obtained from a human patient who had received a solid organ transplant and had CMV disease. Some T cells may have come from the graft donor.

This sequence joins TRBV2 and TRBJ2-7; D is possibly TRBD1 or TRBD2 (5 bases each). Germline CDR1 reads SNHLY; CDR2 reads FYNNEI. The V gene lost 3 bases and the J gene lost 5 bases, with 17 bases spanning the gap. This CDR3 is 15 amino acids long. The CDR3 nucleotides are TGTGCCAGCAGTGATTTGGGGGTATCGTACGACGAGCAGTACTTC. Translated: CASSDLGVSYDEQYF.

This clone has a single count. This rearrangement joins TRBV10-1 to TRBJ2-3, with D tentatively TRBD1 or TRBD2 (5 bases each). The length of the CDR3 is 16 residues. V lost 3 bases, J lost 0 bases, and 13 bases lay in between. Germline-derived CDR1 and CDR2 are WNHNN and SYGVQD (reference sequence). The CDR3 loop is CASSDEGSTSTDTQYF. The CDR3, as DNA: TGCGCCAGCAGTGATGAGGGGAGCACTAGCACAGATACGCAGTATTTT.

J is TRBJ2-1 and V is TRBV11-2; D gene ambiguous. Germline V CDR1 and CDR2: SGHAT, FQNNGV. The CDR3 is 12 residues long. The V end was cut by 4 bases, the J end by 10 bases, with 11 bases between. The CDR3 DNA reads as TGTGCCAGCAGCTCCCTGAGGCCCGAGCAGTTCTTC. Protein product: CASSSLRPEQFF.

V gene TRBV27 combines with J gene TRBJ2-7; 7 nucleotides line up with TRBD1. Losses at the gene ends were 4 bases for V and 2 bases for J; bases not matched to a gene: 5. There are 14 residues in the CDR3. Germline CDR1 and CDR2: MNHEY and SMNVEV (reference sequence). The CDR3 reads CASSSKTGPYEQYF. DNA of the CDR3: TGTGCCAGCAGTTCAAAGACAGGGCCCTACGAGCAGTACTTC.

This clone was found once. CDR3 sequence (DNA): TGTGCCAGCAGCTCCCTTACTACCCTGGACACTGAAGCTTTCTTT. Translating gives CASSSLTTLDTEAFF. The chain has TRBV5-5 and TRBJ1-1; D call uncertain. From germline, CDR1 is SGHKS and CDR2 YYEKEE (reference sequence). The CDR3 spans 15 residues. V lost 3 bases and J 3 bases, leaving 15 bases between the germline ends.

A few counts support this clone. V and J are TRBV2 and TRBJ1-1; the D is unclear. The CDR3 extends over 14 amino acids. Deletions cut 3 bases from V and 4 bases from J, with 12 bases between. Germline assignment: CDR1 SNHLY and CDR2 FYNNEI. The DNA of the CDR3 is TGTGCCAGCAGTGACCCCACCGGCGGCACTGAAGCTTTCTTT. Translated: CASSDPTGGTEAFF.

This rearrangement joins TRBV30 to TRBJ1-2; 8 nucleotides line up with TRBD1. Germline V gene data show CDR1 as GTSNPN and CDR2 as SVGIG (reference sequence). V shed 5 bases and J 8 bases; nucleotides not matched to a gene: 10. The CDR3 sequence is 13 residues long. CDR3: CAWDSQGARGYTF. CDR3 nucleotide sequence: TGTGCCTGGGACTCGCAGGGGGCTAGGGGCTACACCTTC.